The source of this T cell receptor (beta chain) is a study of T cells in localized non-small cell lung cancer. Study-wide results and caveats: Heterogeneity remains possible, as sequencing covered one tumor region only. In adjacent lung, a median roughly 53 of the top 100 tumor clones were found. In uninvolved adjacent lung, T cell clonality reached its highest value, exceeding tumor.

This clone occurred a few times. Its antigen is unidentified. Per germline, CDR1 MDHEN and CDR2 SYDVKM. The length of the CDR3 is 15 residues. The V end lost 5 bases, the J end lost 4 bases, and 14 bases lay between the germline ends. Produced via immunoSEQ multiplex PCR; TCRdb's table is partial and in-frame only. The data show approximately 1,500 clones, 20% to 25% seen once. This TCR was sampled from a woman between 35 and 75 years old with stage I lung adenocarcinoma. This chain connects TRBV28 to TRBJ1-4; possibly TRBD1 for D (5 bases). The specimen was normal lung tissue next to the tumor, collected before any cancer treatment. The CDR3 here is CASSPPGLYNEKLFF. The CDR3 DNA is TGTGCCAGCAGTCCCCCGGGACTTTATAATGAAAAACTGTTTTTT.